This TCR beta chain comes out of a study of PD-L1 blockade in urothelial cancer. Whole-study context: After treatment start, blood was analyzed at 3 weeks (second dose) and at 6 weeks. A median blood sample held approximately 150,000 T cells and about 89,000 unique TCRs.

Note on this clone: The antigen remains undetermined.

The number of samples from each patient was between 1 and 8, taken pretreatment and on-treatment. Study conclusions and caveats: Blood TCR clonality below the median before treatment was a predictor of better survival.

The CDR3 is 12 residues long. V was clipped by 5 bases and J by 3 bases, with 8 bases between them. The germline gives CDR1 LNHDA, CDR2 SQIVND (reference sequence). The repertoire was sequenced with immunoSEQ multiplex PCR; TCRdb's copy has only in-frame clones and lacks some. The data contain just over 20,000 clones, 85% to 90% of them singletons. V and J are TRBV19 and TRBJ2-7; D is unclear. Sequenced material: PBMCs, taken around atezolizumab (anti-PD-L1) treatment. This TCR came from a woman between 55 and 75 years old with urothelial cancer. CDR3 protein: CASSSLSYEQYF. CDR3 sequence (DNA): TGTGCCAGTAGTTCCCTCAGCTACGAGCAGTACTTC. The variable domain in full, completed from reference TRBV19 and TRBJ2-7, reads DGGITQSPKYLFRKEGQNVTLSCEQNLNHDAMYWYRQDPGQGLRLIYYSQIVNDFQKGDIAEGYSVSREKKESFPLTVTSAQKNPTAFYLCASSSLSYEQYFGPGTRLTVT.